This T cell receptor beta chain came from a study of Tregs in tolerant kidney transplant recipients. Germline CDR1 MNHEY, CDR2 SMNVEV (reference sequence). This CDR3 spans 14 amino acids. Worth noting for this clone: Its antigen is currently unknown.

Recipients received nonmyeloablative bone marrow transplants from related graft donors, with transient mixed chimerism. Unstimulated regulatory T cells (CD4+CD25+CD127-), CD4+CD25- non-regulatory cells, CD4 and CD8 cells were FACS-sorted from thawed PBMCs. The data were produced by immunoSEQ multiplex PCR, yet TCRdb's version contains in-frame clones alone and is incomplete. Seen here are tens of thousands of clones, 90% to 95% observed once, and the top ten hold around 1.5%. Study outcomes and limitations: Expanding Tregs on activated donor B cells appeared to best identify donor-specific TCRbeta clones. Donor-specific Treg expansion exceeded global Treg expansion in tolerant patients, suggesting antigen drive.

Sequences were derived from CD4+ T cells from blood (PBMCs), sampled 12 months after the transplant. The chain recombines TRBV27 with TRBJ2-5, with 8 bases lining up with TRBD1. The assigned J gene may be wrong: the sequence end matches TRBJ2-7 better. This sequence was found in a human patient who received a combined kidney and bone marrow transplant. Some T cells may be the graft donor's. The CDR3 protein is CASSLGQGAYEQYF. The CDR3 nucleotides are TGTGCCAGCAGTTTAGGACAGGGAGCCTACGAGCAGTACTTC.